This record concerns one TCR beta chain sequence. What it binds is not known. This CDR3 is 15 amino acids long. V was clipped by 5 bases and J by 1 base, with 15 bases between them. The germline V gene has CDR1 SGHRS and CDR2 YFSETQ. TCRbeta library construction was performed incorporating unique molecular identifiers. MiXCR, run by TCRdb on the PCR reads, gives a single entry per CDR3 protein. Counted here are around 960,000 distinct CDR3 sequences, about 30% occurring once; the ten biggest clones make up about 28%. These data originate in a study of T-cell reconstitution after alpha-beta-depleted transplantation in children. Study-wide results and limits: Some patients showed high day-60 TCRbeta diversity, which derived from surviving recipient T cells and thymic progenitors. Most T-cell counts and diversity one year after the transplant came from T cells that were newly produced. Expanded graft clones numbering several hundred reportedly gave rise to alpha-beta T cells about two months after transplant.

The chain uses TRBV5-1 and TRBJ2-5; D is unresolved. The sequence was obtained from a boy under two years old who had a stem cell transplant for SCID, so the T cells may come from the graft donor. The sample was PBMCs, mostly from graft donor cells, taken 360 days after TCRalphabeta/CD19-depleted stem cell transplant. CDR3 in amino acids: CASRPIEAPQETQYF. CDR3 coding DNA: TGCGCCAGCAGACCCATAGAGGCCCCCCAAGAGACCCAGTACTTC. The variable domain in full, completed from reference TRBV5-1 and TRBJ2-5, reads KAGVTQTPRYLIKTRGQQVTLSCSPISGHRSVSWYQQTPGQGLQFLFEYFSETQRNKGNFPGRFSGRQFSNSRSEMNVSTLELGDSALYLCASRPIEAPQETQYFGPGTRLLVL.